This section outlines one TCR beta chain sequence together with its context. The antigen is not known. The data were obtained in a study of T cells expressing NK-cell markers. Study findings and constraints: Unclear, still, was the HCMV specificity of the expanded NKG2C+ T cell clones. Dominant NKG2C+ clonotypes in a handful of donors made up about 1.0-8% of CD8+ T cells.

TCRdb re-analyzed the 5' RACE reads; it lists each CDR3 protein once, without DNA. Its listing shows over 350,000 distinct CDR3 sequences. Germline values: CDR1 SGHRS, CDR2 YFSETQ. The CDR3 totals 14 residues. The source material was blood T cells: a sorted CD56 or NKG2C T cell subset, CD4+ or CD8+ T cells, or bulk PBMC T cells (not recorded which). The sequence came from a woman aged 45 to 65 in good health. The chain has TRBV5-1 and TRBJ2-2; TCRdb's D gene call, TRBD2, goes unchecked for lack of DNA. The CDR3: CASREGLGTGELFF.